In this sample, the clone carrying this TCR beta chain turned up a few times. The sample comes from a study of control samples from healthy donors and cancer patients. This CDR3 has 13 amino acids. Germline CDR1 and CDR2: KGHSH and LQKENI. Trimming took 6 bases from V and 2 from J, leaving 11 bases between them. Sequencing was performed with immunoSEQ multiplex PCR; in TCRdb, only in-frame clones are kept and a portion is missing. The sample contains fewer than 500,000 clones, 90% of which appear only once. What was sequenced was PBMCs. This chain uses TRBV18 with TRBJ2-7; maybe TRBD1 (7 bases). The TCR comes from a man aged 40-49 years with head and neck cancer. The DNA for the CDR3 is TGTGCCAGCTCGGGGGGACAGACCTACGAGCAGTACTTC. It yields the protein CASSGGQTYEQYF.